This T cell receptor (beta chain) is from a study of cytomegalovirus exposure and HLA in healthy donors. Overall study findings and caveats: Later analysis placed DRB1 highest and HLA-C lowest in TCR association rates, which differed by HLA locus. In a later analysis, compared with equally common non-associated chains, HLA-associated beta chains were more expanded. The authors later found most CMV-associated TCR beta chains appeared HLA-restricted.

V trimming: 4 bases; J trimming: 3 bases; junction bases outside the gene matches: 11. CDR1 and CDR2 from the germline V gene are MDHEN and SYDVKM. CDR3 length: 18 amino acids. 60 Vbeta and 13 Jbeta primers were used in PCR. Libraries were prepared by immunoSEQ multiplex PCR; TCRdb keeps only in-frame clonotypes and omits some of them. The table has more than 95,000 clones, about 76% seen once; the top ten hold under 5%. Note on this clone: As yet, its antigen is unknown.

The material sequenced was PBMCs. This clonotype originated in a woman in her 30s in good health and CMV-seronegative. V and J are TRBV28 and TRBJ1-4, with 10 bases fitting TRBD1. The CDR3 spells CASSSLPGQGIANEKLFF. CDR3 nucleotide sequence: TGTGCCAGCAGTTCCTTACCGGGACAGGGGATCGCTAATGAAAAACTGTTTTTT. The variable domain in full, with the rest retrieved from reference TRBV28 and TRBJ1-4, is DVKVTQSSRYLVKRTGEKVFLECVQDMDHENMFWYRQDPGLGLRLIYFSYDVKMKEKGDIPEGYSVSREKKERFSLILESASTNQTSMYLCASSSLPGQGIANEKLFFGSGTQLSVL.